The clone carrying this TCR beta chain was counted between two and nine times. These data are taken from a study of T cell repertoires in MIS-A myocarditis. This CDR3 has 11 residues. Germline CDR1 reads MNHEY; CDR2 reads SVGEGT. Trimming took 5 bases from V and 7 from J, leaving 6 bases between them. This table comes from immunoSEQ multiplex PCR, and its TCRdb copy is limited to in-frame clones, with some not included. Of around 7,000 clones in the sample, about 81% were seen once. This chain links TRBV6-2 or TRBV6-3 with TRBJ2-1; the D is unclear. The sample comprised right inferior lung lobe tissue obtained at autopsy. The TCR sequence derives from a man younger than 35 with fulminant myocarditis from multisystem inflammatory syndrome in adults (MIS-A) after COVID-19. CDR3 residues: CASSKGNEQFF. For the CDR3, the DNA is TGTGCCAGCAGTAAAGGGAATGAGCAGTTCTTC.